This entry lists 10 T cell receptor beta chains sequenced from one sample in a study of identical twins. TCRdb re-analysed the 5' RACE reads in MiXCR, keeping a single row per CDR3 protein. The top ten clones hold 4.3% of a sample with hundreds of thousands of distinct CDR3 sequences, over 20% of them seen once. These data also featured in a second study, about T cells expressing NK-cell markers.

The sample comprised PBMCs. The receptors come from a woman aged 18-29 years in good health.

This clonotype was detected only once. The chain joins TRBV11-1 to TRBJ2-6, with D hard to call. CDR1 and CDR2 (germline): SGHAT, FQDESV (reference sequence). The CDR3 length is 19 residues. The V end was cut by 4 bases, the J end by 1 base, with 20 bases between. The CDR3 here is CASSSPTSPFHSGANVLTF. DNA for the CDR3: TGTGCCAGCAGCTCACCGACGTCCCCGTTTCATTCTGGGGCCAACGTCCTGACTTTC. The full variable domain, completed using reference TRBV11-1 and TRBJ2-6, is EAEVAQSPRYKITEKSQAVAFWCDPISGHATLYWYRQILGQGPELLVQFQDESVVDDSQLPKDRFSAERLKGVDSTLKIQPAELGDSAMYLCASSSPTSPFHSGANVLTFGAGSRLTVL.

This clonotype has more than one count but fewer than ten. This chain connects TRBV5-1 to TRBJ1-1; TRBD1 might be the D (6 bases). The CDR3 runs 15 residues. The V gene's germline CDR1 is SGHRS and CDR2 YFSETQ. V was cut by 4 bases and J by 3 bases, with 16 bases left in between. In nucleotides, the CDR3 is TGCGCCAGCAGCAGCGGGGGCGGTTCGTACACTGAAGCTTTCTTT. This sequence encodes CASSSGGGSYTEAFF.

The rearrangement joins TRBV7-2 to TRBJ2-7, with TRBD2 as a possible D gene (6 bases). CDR1 SGHTA and CDR2 FQGNSA come from the germline V gene. Trimming shortened V by 3 bases and J by 6 bases, and 15 bases separated the two germline ends. The length of the CDR3 is 14 residues. DNA of the CDR3: TGTGCCAGCAGCTTGGGGATAGCGGAGCTCGAGCAGTACTTC. This sequence encodes CASSLGIAELEQYF.

The CDR3 nucleotides read TGCAGTGCTTCCAGAGGCTACTCCGGGGAGCTGTTTTTT. This encodes CSASRGYSGELFF. The genes are TRBV20-1 and TRBJ2-2; D gene ambiguous. The CDR3 runs 13 residues. Germline V CDR1 and CDR2: DFQATT, SNEGSKA (reference sequence). The V end was cut by 5 bases, the J end by 6 bases, with 13 bases between.

The genes are TRBV7-2 and TRBJ1-1, with D perhaps TRBD1 (5 bases). V was trimmed by 4 bases and J by 13 bases, leaving 16 bases between them. Germline CDR1 reads SGHTA; CDR2 reads FQGNSA. The CDR3 has 12 amino acids. The CDR3 nucleotides read TGTGCCAGCAGCTGGTCACCAGGGAGAGGTTTCTTT. It yields the protein CASSWSPGRGFF.

The CDR3 DNA reads as TGTGCCAGCAGCCGGACAGGGGCAGGAGAAAAACTGTTTTTT. Protein: CASSRTGAGEKLFF. The chain carries TRBV7-9 and TRBJ1-4; 9 nucleotides agree with TRBD1. Germline V gives CDR1 SEHNR, CDR2 FQNEAQ (reference sequence). CDR3 size: 14 residues. The J segment lost 8 bases and the V segment lost 5 bases, leaving 6 bases of the junction unmatched.

The chain couples TRBV20-1 to TRBJ2-5; TRBD2 matches 10 bases. This CDR3 region has 14 residues. Germline V CDR1 and CDR2: DFQATT, SNEGSKA (reference sequence). V shed 6 bases, J shed 5 bases, and the junction held 9 bases outside the gene matches. As DNA, the CDR3 is TGCAGTGCGGAGAGCGGGGGGGCCCCGGAGACCCAGTACTTC. Translation gives CSAESGGAPETQYF.

There are many counts of this clonotype. The CDR3: CSVGADAGDTQYF. Here the CDR3 DNA reads TGCAGCGTGGGAGCCGACGCGGGAGATACGCAGTATTTT. The chain recombines TRBV29-1 with TRBJ2-3, with D perhaps TRBD2 (5 bases). Germline CDR1 is SQVTM and CDR2 is ANQGSEA. The CDR3 is 13 residues long. V lost 6 bases to trimming and J lost 5 bases, with 15 bases between them.

V and J are TRBV7-2 and TRBJ2-2, with D uncertain. The germline gives CDR1 SGHTA, CDR2 FQGNSA. V gave up 1 base and J gave up 4 bases, with 4 bases separating them. This CDR3 comprises 13 residues. The CDR3: CASSLGATGELFF. The CDR3 DNA sequence: TGTGCCAGCAGCTTAGGTGCCACCGGGGAGCTGTTTTTT.

V and J are TRBV12-3 or TRBV12-4 and TRBJ1-3, with a tentative D call TRBD1 (5 bases). Between the trimmed V and J ends, which lost 11 bases and 4 bases, there was a span of 18 bases. CDR3 length: 14 residues. The CDR3 sequence is CAGVTGGYGNTIYF. The DNA of the CDR3 is TGTGCCGGGGTGACGGGGGGGTACGGAAACACCATATATTTT.